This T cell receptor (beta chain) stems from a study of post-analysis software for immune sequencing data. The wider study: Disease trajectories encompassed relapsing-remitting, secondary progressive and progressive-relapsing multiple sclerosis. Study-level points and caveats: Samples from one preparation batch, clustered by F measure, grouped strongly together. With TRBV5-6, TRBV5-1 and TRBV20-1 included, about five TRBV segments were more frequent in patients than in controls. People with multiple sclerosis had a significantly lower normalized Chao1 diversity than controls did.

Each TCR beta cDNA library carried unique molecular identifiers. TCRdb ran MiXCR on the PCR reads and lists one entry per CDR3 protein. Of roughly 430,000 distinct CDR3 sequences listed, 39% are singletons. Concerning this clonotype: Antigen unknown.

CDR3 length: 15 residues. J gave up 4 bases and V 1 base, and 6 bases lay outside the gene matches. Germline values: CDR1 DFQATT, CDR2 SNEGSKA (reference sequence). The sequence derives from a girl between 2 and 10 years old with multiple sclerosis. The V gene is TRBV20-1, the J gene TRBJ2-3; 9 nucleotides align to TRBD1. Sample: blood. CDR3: CSARAGTGPPDTQYF. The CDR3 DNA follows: TGCAGTGCTAGAGCCGGGACAGGGCCCCCAGATACGCAGTATTTT.